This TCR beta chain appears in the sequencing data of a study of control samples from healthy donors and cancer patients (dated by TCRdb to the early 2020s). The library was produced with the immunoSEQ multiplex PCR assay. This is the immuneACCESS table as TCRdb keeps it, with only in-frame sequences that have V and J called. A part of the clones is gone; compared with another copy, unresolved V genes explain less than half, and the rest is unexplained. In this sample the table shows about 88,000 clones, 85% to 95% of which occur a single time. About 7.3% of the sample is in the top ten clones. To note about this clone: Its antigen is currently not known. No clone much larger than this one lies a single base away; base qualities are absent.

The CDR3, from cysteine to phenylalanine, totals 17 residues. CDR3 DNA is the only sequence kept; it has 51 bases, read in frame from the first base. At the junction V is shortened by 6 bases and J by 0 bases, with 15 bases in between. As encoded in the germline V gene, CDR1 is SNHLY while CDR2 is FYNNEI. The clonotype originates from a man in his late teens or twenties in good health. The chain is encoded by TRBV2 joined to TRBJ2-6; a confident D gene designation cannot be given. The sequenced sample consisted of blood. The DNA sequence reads TGTGCCAGCAGCCTTAGGACGATTGGCTCTGGGGCCAACGTCCTGACTTTC. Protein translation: CASSLRTIGSGANVLTF.